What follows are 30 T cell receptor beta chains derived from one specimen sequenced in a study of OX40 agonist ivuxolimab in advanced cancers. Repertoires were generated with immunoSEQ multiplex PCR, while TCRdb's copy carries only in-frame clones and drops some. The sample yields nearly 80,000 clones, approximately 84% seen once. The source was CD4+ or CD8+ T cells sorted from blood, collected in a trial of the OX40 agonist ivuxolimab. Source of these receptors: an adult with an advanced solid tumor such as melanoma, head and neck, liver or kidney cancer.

The CDR3 DNA sequence: TGTGCCAGCAGCTTGGGGGGCTCTGGAAACACCATATATTTT. Translating gives CASSLGGSGNTIYF. The chain couples TRBV5-5 to TRBJ1-3; D gene unclear. The V end was cut by 0 bases, the J end by 0 bases, with 4 bases between. The CDR3 sequence is 14 residues long. CDR1 is SGHKS and CDR2 is YYEKEE in the germline V gene (reference sequence).

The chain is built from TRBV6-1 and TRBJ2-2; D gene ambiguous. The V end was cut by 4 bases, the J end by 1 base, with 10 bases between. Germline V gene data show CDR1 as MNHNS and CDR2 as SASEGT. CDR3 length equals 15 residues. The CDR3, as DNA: TGTGCCAGCAGTGGGACGTCACGGAACACCGGGGAGCTGTTTTTT. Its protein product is CASSGTSRNTGELFF.

CDR3 protein: CASSPGQGFNNEQFF. The CDR3 bases are TGTGCCAGCTCACCGGGGCAGGGGTTCAACAATGAGCAGTTCTTC. The genes are TRBV18 and TRBJ2-1; possibly TRBD1 for D (6 bases). V gave up 3 bases and J gave up 5 bases, with 14 bases separating them. The CDR3 loop spans 15 amino acids. Per the germline V gene, CDR1 is KGHSH and CDR2 is LQKENI.

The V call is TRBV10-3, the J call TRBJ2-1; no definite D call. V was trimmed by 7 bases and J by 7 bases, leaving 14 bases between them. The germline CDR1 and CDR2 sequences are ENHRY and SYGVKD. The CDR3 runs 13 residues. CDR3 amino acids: CAIKTGGTNEQFF. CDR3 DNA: TGTGCCATCAAAACTGGTGGCACAAATGAGCAGTTCTTC.

The CDR3 sequence is CAWLGGDTEAFF. The CDR3 region has the DNA TGTGCCTGGCTAGGGGGGGATACTGAAGCTTTCTTT. The rearrangement links TRBV30 to TRBJ1-1, with a possible D match to TRBD1 (6 bases). This CDR3 comprises 12 residues. Germline V gene sequence: CDR1 GTSNPN, CDR2 SVGIG (reference sequence). Trimming left V 5 bases short and J 5 bases short, with 12 bases between.

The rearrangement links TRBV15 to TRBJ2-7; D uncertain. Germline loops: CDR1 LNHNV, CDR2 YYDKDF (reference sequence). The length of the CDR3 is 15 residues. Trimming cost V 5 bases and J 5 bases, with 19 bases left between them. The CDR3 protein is CATSVYRAYGDEQYF. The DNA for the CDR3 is TGTGCCACCAGCGTTTACCGGGCCTACGGCGACGAGCAGTACTTC.

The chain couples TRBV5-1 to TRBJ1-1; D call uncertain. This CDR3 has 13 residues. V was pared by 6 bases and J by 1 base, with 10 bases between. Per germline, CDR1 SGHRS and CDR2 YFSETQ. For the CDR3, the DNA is TGCGCCAGCACCCTCGGATCGAACACTGAAGCTTTCTTT. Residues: CASTLGSNTEAFF.

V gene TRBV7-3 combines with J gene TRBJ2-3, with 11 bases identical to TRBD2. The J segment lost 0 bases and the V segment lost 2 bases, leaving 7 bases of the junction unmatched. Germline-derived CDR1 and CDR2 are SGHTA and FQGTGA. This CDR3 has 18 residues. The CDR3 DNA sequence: TGTGCCAGCAGCTTAGTCGCTAGCGGGAGGTTAAGCACAGATACGCAGTATTTT. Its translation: CASSLVASGRLSTDTQYF.

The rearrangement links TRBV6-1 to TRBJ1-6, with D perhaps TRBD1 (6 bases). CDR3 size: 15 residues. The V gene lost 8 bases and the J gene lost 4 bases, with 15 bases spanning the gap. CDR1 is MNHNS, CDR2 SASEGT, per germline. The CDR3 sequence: CASYSRTDYNSPLHF. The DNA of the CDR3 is TGTGCCAGCTACTCCCGGACAGATTATAATTCACCCCTCCACTTT.

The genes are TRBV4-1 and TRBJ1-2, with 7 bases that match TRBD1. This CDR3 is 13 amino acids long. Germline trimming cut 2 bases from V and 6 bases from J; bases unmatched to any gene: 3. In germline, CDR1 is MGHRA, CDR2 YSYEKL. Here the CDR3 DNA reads TGCGCCAGCAGCCAACAGGGGGTGGATGGCTACACCTTC. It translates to CASSQQGVDGYTF.

The CDR3 DNA sequence: TGTGCCAGCAGTTACATGGACAAAGAGACCCAGTACTTC. It encodes CASSYMDKETQYF. The genes are TRBV6-5 and TRBJ2-5; D perhaps matches TRBD1 (5 bases). V gave up 2 bases and J gave up 3 bases, with 7 bases separating them. The germline gives CDR1 MNHEY, CDR2 SVGAGI. The CDR3 runs to 13 residues.

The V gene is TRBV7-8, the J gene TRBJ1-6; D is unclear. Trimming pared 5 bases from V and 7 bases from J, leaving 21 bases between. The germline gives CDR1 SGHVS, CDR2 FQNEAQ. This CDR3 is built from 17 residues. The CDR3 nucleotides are TGTGCCAGCAGCCAGATGACACCGCTCAACTCCAATTCACCCCTCCACTTT. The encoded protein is CASSQMTPLNSNSPLHF.

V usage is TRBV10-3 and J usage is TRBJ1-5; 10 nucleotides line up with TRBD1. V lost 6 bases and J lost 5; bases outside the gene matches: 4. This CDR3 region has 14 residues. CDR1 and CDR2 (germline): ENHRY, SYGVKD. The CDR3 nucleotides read TGTGCCATCAGAGGACAGGGGGAGGATCAGCCCCAGCATTTT. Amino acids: CAIRGQGEDQPQHF.

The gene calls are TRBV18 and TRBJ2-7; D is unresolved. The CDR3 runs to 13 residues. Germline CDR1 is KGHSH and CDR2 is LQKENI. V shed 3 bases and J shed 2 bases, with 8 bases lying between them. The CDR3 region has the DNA TGTGCCAGCTCACCCCCCCACCCCTACGAGCAGTACTTC. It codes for CASSPPHPYEQYF.

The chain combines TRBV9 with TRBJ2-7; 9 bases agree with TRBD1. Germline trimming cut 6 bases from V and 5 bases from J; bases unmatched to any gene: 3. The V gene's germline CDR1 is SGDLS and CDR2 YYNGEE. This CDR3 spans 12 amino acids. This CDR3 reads CASNRDRDEQYF. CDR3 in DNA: TGTGCCAGCAACCGGGACAGGGACGAGCAGTACTTC.

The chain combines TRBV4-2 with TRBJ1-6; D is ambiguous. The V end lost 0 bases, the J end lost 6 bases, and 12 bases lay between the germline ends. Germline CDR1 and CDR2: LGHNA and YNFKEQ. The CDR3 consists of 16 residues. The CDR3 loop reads CASSQELARVNSPLHF. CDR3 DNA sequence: TGTGCCAGCAGCCAAGAGCTGGCGCGGGTTAATTCACCCCTCCACTTT.

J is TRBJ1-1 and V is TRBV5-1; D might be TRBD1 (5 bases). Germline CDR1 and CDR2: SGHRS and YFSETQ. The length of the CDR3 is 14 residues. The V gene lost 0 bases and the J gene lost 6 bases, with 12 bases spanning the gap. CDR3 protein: CASSLVAGVSEAFF. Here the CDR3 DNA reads TGCGCCAGCAGCTTGGTAGCGGGGGTATCTGAAGCTTTCTTT.

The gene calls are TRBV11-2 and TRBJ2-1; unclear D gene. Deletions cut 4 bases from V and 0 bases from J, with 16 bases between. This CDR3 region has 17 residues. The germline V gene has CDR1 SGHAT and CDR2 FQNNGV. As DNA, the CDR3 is TGTGCCAGCAGCTCCCTAAGGGCGGCAACCTCCTACAATGAGCAGTTCTTC. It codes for CASSSLRAATSYNEQFF.

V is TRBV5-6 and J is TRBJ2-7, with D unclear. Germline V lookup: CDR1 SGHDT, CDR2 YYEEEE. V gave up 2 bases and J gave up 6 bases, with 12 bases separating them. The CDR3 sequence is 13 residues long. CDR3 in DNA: TGTGCCAGCAGCTTAGGACCGCTCCGCGAGCAGTACTTC. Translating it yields CASSLGPLREQYF.

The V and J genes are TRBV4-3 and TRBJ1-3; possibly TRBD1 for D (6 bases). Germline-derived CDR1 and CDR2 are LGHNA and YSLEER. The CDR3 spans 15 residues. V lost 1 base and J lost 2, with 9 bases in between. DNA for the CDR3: TGCGCCAGCAGCCAAGTACCAGGGGCTGGAAACACCATATATTTT. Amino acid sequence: CASSQVPGAGNTIYF.

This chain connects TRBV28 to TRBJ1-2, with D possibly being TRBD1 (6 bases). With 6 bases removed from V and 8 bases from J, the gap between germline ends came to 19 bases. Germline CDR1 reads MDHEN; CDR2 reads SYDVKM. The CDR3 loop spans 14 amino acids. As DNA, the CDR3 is TGTGCCAGCAGCCCACGTAGGGGGTCCGGAGGCTACACCTTC. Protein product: CASSPRRGSGGYTF.

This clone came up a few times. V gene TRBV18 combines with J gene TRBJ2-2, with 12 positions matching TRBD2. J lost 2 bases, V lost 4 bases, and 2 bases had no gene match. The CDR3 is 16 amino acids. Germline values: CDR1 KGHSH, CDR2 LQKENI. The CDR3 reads CASSRGLAGNTGELFF. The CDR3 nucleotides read TGTGCCAGCTCACGAGGACTAGCGGGAAACACCGGGGAGCTGTTTTTT.

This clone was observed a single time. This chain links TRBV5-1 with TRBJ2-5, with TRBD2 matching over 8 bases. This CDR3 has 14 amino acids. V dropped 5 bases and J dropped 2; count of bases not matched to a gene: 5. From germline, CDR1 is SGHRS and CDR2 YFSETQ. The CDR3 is CASRASGQQETQYF. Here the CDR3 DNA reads TGCGCCAGCAGGGCTAGCGGGCAGCAAGAGACCCAGTACTTC.

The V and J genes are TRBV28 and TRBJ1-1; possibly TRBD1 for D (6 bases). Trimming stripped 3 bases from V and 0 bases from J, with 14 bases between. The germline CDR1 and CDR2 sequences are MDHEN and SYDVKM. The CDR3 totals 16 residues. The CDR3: CASSLPRQDMNTEAFF. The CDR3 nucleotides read TGTGCCAGCAGTTTGCCTCGACAGGACATGAACACTGAAGCTTTCTTT.

Here the CDR3 reads CASSPLRFTEAFF. Written as DNA, the CDR3 is TGTGCCAGCAGCCCCCTAAGGTTCACTGAAGCTTTCTTT. The chain joins TRBV4-2 to TRBJ1-1; D not certain. Germline values: CDR1 LGHNA, CDR2 YNFKEQ. V was pared by 4 bases and J by 4 bases, with 10 bases between. The CDR3 is 13 amino acids.

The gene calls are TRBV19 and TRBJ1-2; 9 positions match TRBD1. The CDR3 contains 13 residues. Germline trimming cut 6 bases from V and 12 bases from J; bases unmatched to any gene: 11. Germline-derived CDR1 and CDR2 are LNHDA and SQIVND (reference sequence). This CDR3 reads CASRHTGGAGNTF. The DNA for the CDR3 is TGTGCCAGTAGGCATACAGGGGGCGCGGGGAACACCTTC.

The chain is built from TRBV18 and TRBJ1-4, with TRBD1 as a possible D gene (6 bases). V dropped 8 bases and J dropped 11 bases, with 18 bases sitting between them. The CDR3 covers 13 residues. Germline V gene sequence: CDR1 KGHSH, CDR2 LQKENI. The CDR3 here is CASRTDSSSKLFF. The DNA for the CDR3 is TGTGCCAGCCGGACGGACAGCTCGAGTAAACTGTTTTTT. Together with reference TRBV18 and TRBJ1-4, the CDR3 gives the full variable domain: NAGVMQNPRHLVRRRGQEARLRCSPMKGHSHVYWYRQLPEEGLKFMVYLQKENIIDESGMPKERFSAEFPKEGPSILRIQQVVRGDSAAYFCASRTDSSSKLFFGSGTQLSVL.

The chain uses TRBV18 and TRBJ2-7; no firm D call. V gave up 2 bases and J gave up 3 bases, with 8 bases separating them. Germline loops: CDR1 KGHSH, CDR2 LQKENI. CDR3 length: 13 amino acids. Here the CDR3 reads CASSPGTYYEQYV. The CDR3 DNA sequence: TGTGCCAGCTCACCAGGAACCTACTACGAGCAGTACGTC.

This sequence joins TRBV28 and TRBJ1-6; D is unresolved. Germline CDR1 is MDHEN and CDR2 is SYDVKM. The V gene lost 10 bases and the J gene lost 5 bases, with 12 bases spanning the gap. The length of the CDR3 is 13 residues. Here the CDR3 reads CATVTANNSPLHF. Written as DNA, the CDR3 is TGTGCCACCGTAACAGCGAATAATTCACCCCTCCACTTT.

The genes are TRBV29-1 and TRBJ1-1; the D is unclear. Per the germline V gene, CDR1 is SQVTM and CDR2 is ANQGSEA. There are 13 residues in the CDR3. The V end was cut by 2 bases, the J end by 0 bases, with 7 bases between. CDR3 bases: TGCAGCGTTGAATTGGAGTTGAACACTGAAGCTTTCTTT. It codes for CSVELELNTEAFF. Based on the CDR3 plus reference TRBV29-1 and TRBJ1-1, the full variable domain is SAVISQKPSRDICQRGTSLTIQCQVDSQVTMMFWYRQQPGQSLTLIATANQGSEATYESGFVIDKFPISRPNLTFSTLTVSNMSPEDSSIYLCSVELELNTEAFFGQGTRLTVV.